This TCR beta chain is from a study of chemoradiotherapy in HPV16-positive cancers. General study results and limits: In HPV16-positive patients, HPV-responsive T-cell expansion tracked better recurrence-free survival.

Clones were sequenced by immunoSEQ multiplex PCR, and TCRdb holds only the in-frame ones, with some missing. The table has about 7,200 clones, 60% to 80% seen once. Over chemoradiotherapy, repertoires were sampled more than once. The V gene end was trimmed by 0 bases and the J gene end by 8 bases; junction bases not matched to a gene: 9. This CDR3 comprises 17 residues. Germline values: CDR1 MNHEY, CDR2 SMNVEV (reference sequence). As to this clone: The antigen is undetermined.

This sample was obtained from a patient who underwent chemoradiotherapy. This clonotype originated in a human donor with HPV-associated anogenital cancer. The V call is TRBV27, the J call TRBJ1-6; 8 bases map to TRBD1. CDR3 in amino acids: CASSLSLQGVGDSPLHF. The CDR3 region has the DNA TGTGCCAGCAGTTTATCCTTACAGGGGGTGGGGGATTCACCCCTCCACTTT.